This is a list of T cell receptor beta chains from one sample in a study of CD8+ T cells in alopecia areata. The repertoire was sequenced with immunoSEQ multiplex PCR; TCRdb's copy has only in-frame clones and lacks some. The data show around 150,000 clones, more than 55% seen once. Input material: CD8+ T cells sorted from blood. These receptors were obtained from a human donor in good health. Both conserved end residues are part of each CDR3. A D gene is named only where the DNA matches it firmly. The size entry is marked missing in some rows and otherwise reads once, few, many or a size class.

D: TRBD2
size: -
V: TRBV27
J: TRBJ2-1
DNA: TGTGCCAGCAGTTTACTAGCGGGAGGGACTGAGCAGTTCTTC
CDR3: CASSLLAGGTEQFF

D: TRBD2
size: -
V: TRBV15
J: TRBJ2-1
DNA: TGTGCCACGGTACGGACTAGCGGGAGCAATGAGCAGTTCTTC
CDR3: CATVRTSGSNEQFF

D: -
size: -
V: TRBV6-5
J: TRBJ1-1
DNA: TGTGCCAGCAGTTACCCCAACGTGGCAGGGGCCACTGAAGCTTTCTTT
CDR3: CASSYPNVAGATEAFF

D: -
size: -
V: TRBV29-1
J: TRBJ2-1
DNA: TGCAGCGGGGGGCTAGCGCCTAAGCAGTTCTTC
CDR3: CSGGLAPKQFF

D: TRBD1
size: once
V: TRBV25-1
J: TRBJ1-5
DNA: TGTGCCAGCAGTGCCACCGACAGGGGCCGACAGCCCCAGCATTTT
CDR3: CASSATDRGRQPQHF

D: -
size: few
V: TRBV23-1
J: TRBJ1-5
DNA: TGCGCCAGCAGTCAAGCCCAGGGCCCCAATCAGCCCCAGCATTTT
CDR3: CASSQAQGPNQPQHF

D: -
size: -
V: TRBV19
J: TRBJ2-5
DNA: TGTGCCAGTACCCGGGGGGCTTCGGAGACCCAGTACTTC
CDR3: CASTRGASETQYF

D: TRBD1
size: -
V: TRBV29-1
J: TRBJ2-1
DNA: TGCAGCGTTGGAAGGACAGGGACTTACAATGAGCAGTTCTTC
CDR3: CSVGRTGTYNEQFF

D: -
size: -
V: TRBV9
J: TRBJ1-2
DNA: TGTGCCAGCAGCCCGGCTGGGGGTGGATCCTATGGCTACACCTTC
CDR3: CASSPAGGGSYGYTF

D: -
size: -
V: TRBV7-8
J: TRBJ2-7
DNA: TGTGCCAGCAGCTTATCTCCAGACTACGAGCAGTACTTC
CDR3: CASSLSPDYEQYF

D: TRBD2
size: few
V: TRBV13
J: TRBJ2-2
DNA: TGTGCCAGCGAACTAGCGGGGGACACCGGGGAGCTGTTTTTT
CDR3: CASELAGDTGELFF

D: -
size: few
V: TRBV5-1
J: TRBJ2-3
DNA: TGCGCCAGCAGCTTGTATAAAGTGGGCACAGATACGCAGTATTTT
CDR3: CASSLYKVGTDTQYF

D: -
size: -
V: TRBV5-6
J: TRBJ1-1
DNA: TGTGCCAGCGAAACGTCGGGAATGAACACTGAAGCTTTCTTT
CDR3: CASETSGMNTEAFF

D: -
size: few
V: TRBV7-9
J: TRBJ2-7
DNA: TGTGCCAGCAGCCCGCCAGCCGGCTCCTACGAGCAGTACTTC
CDR3: CASSPPAGSYEQYF

D: TRBD2
size: -
V: TRBV7-8
J: TRBJ2-7
DNA: TGTGCCAGCAGCGCAGGATATGGACTAGTCTTCGAGCAGTACTTC
CDR3: CASSAGYGLVFEQYF

D: -
size: once
V: TRBV27
J: TRBJ1-1
DNA: TGTGCCAGCAGTCCCACCCGTAGCACTGAAGCTTTCTTT
CDR3: CASSPTRSTEAFF

D: TRBD2
size: -
V: TRBV12-5
J: TRBJ2-1
DNA: TGTGCTAGTACCCAAGGGACTACTTCCTACAATGAGCAGTTCTTC
CDR3: CASTQGTTSYNEQFF

D: -
size: few
V: TRBV9
J: TRBJ2-7
DNA: TGTGCCAGCAGCTTACGACTCGAAGACTACGAGCAGTACTTC
CDR3: CASSLRLEDYEQYF

D: -
size: few
V: TRBV29-1
J: TRBJ2-7
DNA: TGCAGCGTCCCCGGGGACACCTACTACGAGCAGTACTTC
CDR3: CSVPGDTYYEQYF

D: -
size: -
V: TRBV29-1
J: TRBJ2-7
DNA: TGCAGCGTTGAAGATCTGAGGGAGTTACCCTCCTACGAGCAGTACTTC
CDR3: CSVEDLRELPSYEQYF

D: -
size: -
V: TRBV13
J: TRBJ1-2
DNA: TGTGCCAGCAGCTTAGCAGGGGATGGCTACACCTTC
CDR3: CASSLAGDGYTF

D: -
size: few
V: TRBV29-1
J: TRBJ1-4
DNA: TGCAGCCAACGGGGCGAGAAACTGTTTTTT
CDR3: CSQRGEKLFF

D: -
size: -
V: TRBV7-9
J: TRBJ1-1
DNA: TGTGCCAGCAGCCCCCCGACAGGAATGGGACGGAACACTGAAGCTTTCTTT
CDR3: CASSPPTGMGRNTEAFF

D: TRBD1
size: many
V: TRBV28
J: TRBJ1-1
DNA: TGTGCCAGCAGCACCGGGACAGGGGGCGCGAACCAAGCTTTCTTT
CDR3: CASSTGTGGANQAFF

D: TRBD1
size: -
V: TRBV4-2
J: TRBJ2-7
DNA: TGTGCCAGCAGCCCGAGACAGGGGGCGTACGAGCAGTACTTC
CDR3: CASSPRQGAYEQYF

D: -
size: -
V: TRBV4-2
J: TRBJ2-2
DNA: TGTGCCAGCAGCCAAGTCTGGGCAATGAACACCGGGGAGCTGTTTTTT
CDR3: CASSQVWAMNTGELFF

D: -
size: few
V: TRBV6-5
J: TRBJ1-5
DNA: TGTGCCAGCAGTCAATGGGGTTCCGATCAGCCCCAGCATTTT
CDR3: CASSQWGSDQPQHF

D: -
size: once
V: TRBV29-1
J: TRBJ1-2
DNA: TGCAGCGTGCCCGACAGGAGCTATGGCTACACCTTC
CDR3: CSVPDRSYGYTF

D: -
size: -
V: TRBV6-6
J: TRBJ2-7
DNA: TGTGCCAGCAGTTACTCGGGCGGACTTTTAGTCTACTTC
CDR3: CASSYSGGLLVYF

D: -
size: -
V: TRBV7-9
J: TRBJ2-5
DNA: TGTGCCAGCAGCCTCGAGGACAGCCGGGGGGAGACCCAGTACTTC
CDR3: CASSLEDSRGETQYF

D: TRBD1
size: -
V: TRBV27
J: TRBJ1-5
DNA: TGTGCCAGCAGTTTTTTGGGGACAGGTGACAATCAGCCCCAGCATTTT
CDR3: CASSFLGTGDNQPQHF

D: TRBD1
size: -
V: TRBV29-1
J: TRBJ2-7
DNA: TGCAGCGTCCCCGGACGGACAGGTTTGGGAGAGCAGTACTTC
CDR3: CSVPGRTGLGEQYF

D: -
size: -
V: TRBV27
J: TRBJ2-1
DNA: TGTGCCAGCAGTTTATATCGCCTGGATGAGCAGTTCTTC
CDR3: CASSLYRLDEQFF

D: -
size: -
V: TRBV29-1
J: TRBJ2-1
DNA: TGCAGCGTTGATTGGGGAGTTGGCTACAATGAGCAGTTCTTC
CDR3: CSVDWGVGYNEQFF

D: TRBD1
size: few
V: TRBV29-1
J: TRBJ1-2
DNA: TGCAGCGTCACCGGGACAGTACTCTATGGCTACACCTTC
CDR3: CSVTGTVLYGYTF

D: -
size: -
V: TRBV30
J: TRBJ2-3
DNA: TGTGCCTGGAGTGGTAACCGTGGGGATACGCAGTATTTT
CDR3: CAWSGNRGDTQYF

D: -
size: -
V: TRBV15
J: TRBJ2-5
DNA: TGTGCCACCAGCACCCACAAGGCGGGGACCCAGTACTTC
CDR3: CATSTHKAGTQYF

D: TRBD1
size: -
V: TRBV27
J: TRBJ1-1
DNA: TGTGCCAGCAGTTTTCGGACAGGGGGCATTTTCGCTGAAGCTTTCTTT
CDR3: CASSFRTGGIFAEAFF

D: TRBD2
size: few
V: TRBV29-1
J: TRBJ2-1
DNA: TGCAGCGTTGTAGGGGTAGCGGGGAGCTCCTACAATGAGCAGTTCTTC
CDR3: CSVVGVAGSSYNEQFF

D: TRBD2
size: -
V: TRBV14
J: TRBJ2-7
DNA: TGTGCCAGCAGCCAGTCCTCCGGGACTAGCGGTGGCTCCTACGAGCAGTACTTC
CDR3: CASSQSSGTSGGSYEQYF

D: TRBD1
size: -
V: TRBV29-1
J: TRBJ1-2
DNA: TGCAGCGGCGCCGGGGACAGCGGCGGCTACACCTTC
CDR3: CSGAGDSGGYTF

D: TRBD2
size: -
V: TRBV5-5
J: TRBJ2-7
DNA: TGTGCCTCGAGCGGGAGTATCTACGAGCAGTACTTC
CDR3: CASSGSIYEQYF

D: TRBD2
size: -
V: TRBV27
J: TRBJ2-1
DNA: TGTGCCAGCAGTTCGGGACTAGCGGGAGTGGGTGAGCAGTTCTTC
CDR3: CASSSGLAGVGEQFF

D: -
size: -
V: TRBV27
J: TRBJ2-1
DNA: TGTGCCAGCAGTCGGGGGAGGGAGCAGTTCTTC
CDR3: CASSRGREQFF

D: TRBD1
size: -
V: TRBV5-1
J: TRBJ2-5
DNA: TGCGCCAGCAGCCCAGGGACAGGCAACCAAGAGACCCAGTACTTC
CDR3: CASSPGTGNQETQYF

D: TRBD1
size: -
V: TRBV5-6
J: TRBJ2-2
DNA: TGTGCCAGCAGCTTTCGGAACGACAGGGCGGCCGGGGAGCTGTTTTTT
CDR3: CASSFRNDRAAGELFF

D: -
size: -
V: TRBV6-5
J: TRBJ1-2
DNA: TGTGCCAGCAGCCCAAGCCCTTCCGGGAATGGCTACACCTTC
CDR3: CASSPSPSGNGYTF

D: -
size: -
V: TRBV6-5
J: TRBJ2-7
DNA: TGTGCCAGCAAAGGCGGGATCTTCTACGAGCAGTACTTC
CDR3: CASKGGIFYEQYF

D: -
size: -
V: TRBV9
J: TRBJ2-2
DNA: TGTGCCAGCAGCGTAGTCAATCCCCCCGGGGAGCTGTTTTTT
CDR3: CASSVVNPPGELFF

D: -
size: -
V: TRBV27
J: TRBJ1-1
DNA: TGTGCCAGCAGTCTCCTCCCCGGGCAGAAGGCCACTGAAGCTTTCTTT
CDR3: CASSLLPGQKATEAFF

D: -
size: -
V: TRBV11-2
J: TRBJ2-5
DNA: TGTGCCAGCAGCTGGGGGCGGGCAGATCAAGAGACCCAGTACTTC
CDR3: CASSWGRADQETQYF

D: -
size: few
V: TRBV6-6
J: TRBJ2-2
DNA: TGTGCCAGCAGTGACTCGGAGACCGGGGAGCTGTTTTTT
CDR3: CASSDSETGELFF

D: TRBD2
size: -
V: TRBV29-1
J: TRBJ2-5
DNA: TGCAGCGTTCCCCGGGACCCGGGGGGGCACCAGTACTTC
CDR3: CSVPRDPGGHQYF

D: TRBD2
size: -
V: TRBV27
J: TRBJ2-7
DNA: TGTGCCAGCAGTTTATCGCGGGGGGCCGAGCAGTACTTC
CDR3: CASSLSRGAEQYF

D: -
size: once
V: TRBV5-4
J: TRBJ2-5
DNA: TGTGCCAGCAGCCCTCCTCGGGGCGAAGAGACCCAGTACTTC
CDR3: CASSPPRGEETQYF